The sequence of this T cell receptor beta chain was determined in a study of blood T cell repertoires in COVID-19. Study overall: Acute and convalescent COVID-19 specimens originated in the United States, Italy and Spain. In each case, the material was cDNA or gDNA derived from T cells, B-cell-depleted T cells, or PBMCs.

The CDR3 consists of 15 residues. Trimming took 6 bases from V and 6 from J, leaving 20 bases between them. Germline V gene data show CDR1 as LGHDT and CDR2 as YNNKEL (reference sequence). In Seattle, patients joined the study during active infection and were tracked longitudinally. Clones were sequenced by immunoSEQ multiplex PCR, and TCRdb holds only the in-frame ones, with some missing. The sample has some 390,000 clones, around 87% seen once. Sample: peripheral blood. The V and J genes are TRBV3-1 (or the pseudogene TRBV3-2) and TRBJ1-1; D is possibly TRBD1 (6 bases). This clonotype was sampled from a woman aged 55-69 years with COVID-19, enrolled during active disease. CDR3 in amino acids: CASSQRGGFGAEAFF. CDR3 sequence (DNA): TGTGCCAGCAGTCAAAGGGGGGGGTTTGGAGCTGAAGCTTTCTTT.